This entry is about one TCR beta chain. What it binds is unknown. The source of the sample is a study of cytomegalovirus exposure and HLA in healthy donors. Findings and caveats of the study: No immune exposure information besides CMV serostatus was available. Later analysis identified several of the most significant clusters that appeared linked to common viral pathogens. High sensitivity and specificity were reportedly achieved when the classifier diagnosed cytomegalovirus status. The study labeled 150 to 200 TCR beta chains cytomegalovirus-associated.

The PCR was carried out with 60 Vbeta primers and 13 Jbeta primers. Produced via immunoSEQ multiplex PCR; TCRdb's table is partial and in-frame only. The data show some 120,000 clones, and the top ten clones hold roughly 2%. The CDR3 length is 13 residues. CDR1 is LGHNT, CDR2 FRNRAP, per germline. Trimming stripped 4 bases from V and 4 bases from J, with 8 bases between. The chain carries TRBV12-5 and TRBJ2-1, with a weak D call TRBD1 (6 bases). The receptor's source is an older woman in good health and CMV-seronegative. The sample consisted of PBMCs. The CDR3 coding sequence is TGTGCTAGTGGTTCGGACAGATACAATGAGCAGTTCTTC. Amino acids: CASGSDRYNEQFF.